This TCR beta chain comes out of a study of T cell responses to AZD1222 COVID-19 vaccine. Here immunoSEQ multiplex PCR was the method, and the copy in TCRdb shows in-frame clones only, minus some. The sample gives around 100,000 clones, over 75% of which show up once; 20% is in the top ten. Trimming shortened V by 0 bases and J by 8 bases, and 11 bases separated the two germline ends. CDR3 length: 14 amino acids. Germline V gives CDR1 MNHNY, CDR2 SVGAGI (reference sequence). Study-wide results and limits: Donors skewed white British and female; clonal diversity was possibly underestimated. Distributed over spike, vaccine-associated CD4 TCRs predominated at 160-218 and 743-854. No repertoire was sampled before or during the peak T cell response, only after it.

Of note for this clone: Antigen: not known.

Sequences were derived from peripheral blood, sampled on day 0 of AZD1222 vaccination. The receptor was derived from an adult in good health. The chain has TRBV6-6 and TRBJ1-5; D remains ambiguous. CDR3 DNA: TGTGCCAGCAGTTACTCGGGCCCAGAGGAGCCCCAGCATTTT. Its protein product is CASSYSGPEEPQHF.